This record covers a single T cell receptor (beta chain). Its antigen is not known. The assay was immunoSEQ multiplex PCR, and TCRdb's table has in-frame clones only and misses some. This sample carries 10,000 to 13,000 clones, about 79% of them seen once, and the ten largest clones take roughly 28%. The data were obtained in a study of CD4 T cells in relation to SARS-CoV-2 and coronaviruses. Study background: Crossreactive spike epitopes shared across donors were mapped to their HLA restriction. Study observations and caveats: Pre-pandemic and post-infection samples never came from the same donor. In around two thirds of donors, memory CD4+ clonotypes crossrecognized SARS-CoV-2 and at least one common cold coronavirus spike.

The unexposed donors gave CD4+ T cells in about 2010-2019, prior to COVID-19. The cells were cultured for 9 to 11 days before CD4+ T cells were isolated. Cells permitting, SARS-CoV-2 S/N and four cold-coronavirus spikes were tested on unexposed-donor CD4+ T cells. Trimming shortened V by 4 bases and J by 1 base, and 8 bases separated the two germline ends. CDR1 is SGDLS, CDR2 YYNGEE, per germline. The CDR3 runs 13 residues. The V call is TRBV9, the J call TRBJ1-1; D ambiguous. This clonotype was sampled from a human donor in good health. The material sequenced was CD4+ T cells from PBMCs, cultured in vitro. The CDR3 DNA is TGTGCCAGCAGCCCCCGATCGAACACTGAAGCTTTCTTT. It encodes CASSPRSNTEAFF.